These T cell receptor beta chains were read from a single sample in a study of PD-L1 blockade in urothelial cancer. The method was immunoSEQ multiplex PCR; TCRdb's version includes in-frame clones alone and lacks a portion of them. The sample lists tens of thousands of clones; 75% to 90% were seen once. The sequencing here drew on PBMCs, taken around atezolizumab (anti-PD-L1) treatment. The receptor set was obtained from a man aged 55 to 70 with urothelial cancer. CDR3s include the opening cysteine and the closing phenylalanine or tryptophan.

len	v_gene	j_gene	CDR3aa
17	TRBV19	TRBJ2-7	CASSMGTSGGASYEQYF
13	TRBV11-2	TRBJ1-2	CASSLDLRESYTF
14	TRBV6-6	TRBJ2-3	CASSLGGSTDTQYF
14	TRBV6-1	TRBJ1-2	CASSLRQANYGYTF
16	TRBV19	TRBJ2-5	CASSIDGSGGQETQYF
16	TRBV18	TRBJ1-5	CASSPGQGASNQPQHF
12	TRBV18	TRBJ1-4	CASSQGGEKLFF
16	TRBV7-3	TRBJ1-3	CASSFAGAASGNTIYF
13	TRBV19	TRBJ1-5	CASSSWRDQPQHF
15	TRBV11-1	TRBJ2-3	CASSLGGIRTDTQYF
15	TRBV2	TRBJ1-3	CASGGTALSGNTIYF
15	TRBV16	TRBJ2-7	CASSRLTGNSYEQYF
14	TRBV6-4	TRBJ2-5	CASSDSSVGETQYF
12	TRBV2	TRBJ2-6	CATTAGANVLTF
15	TRBV5-6	TRBJ2-1	CASSEQGQTYNEQFF
14	TRBV30	TRBJ2-7	CAWSVQARNYEQYF
13	TRBV5-1	TRBJ2-7	CASSSGTDYEQYF
15	TRBV6-1	TRBJ1-2	CASRKGQGTNYGYTF
12	TRBV9	TRBJ1-6	CASSVEGKPLHF
14	TRBV10-1	TRBJ2-7	CASSEPGTSDEQYF
13	TRBV5-4	TRBJ1-6	CASSLEAGRILHF
13	TRBV5-1	TRBJ2-1	CASSLAQGWEQFF
12	TRBV5-8	TRBJ1-1	CASSLVTGVAFF
15	TRBV6-1	TRBJ1-2	CASSEIGTGGIGYTF
14	TRBV6-1	TRBJ1-5	CASRINRDTQPQHF
15	TRBV30	TRBJ1-5	CAWSTTGTGGQPQHF